These 21 T cell receptor beta chains were sequenced from one sample in a study of T cell responses to AZD1222 COVID-19 vaccine. Assay used: immunoSEQ multiplex PCR; TCRdb lists only in-frame clones, some missing. Of 180,000 or so clones in the sample, about nine tenths were seen once. Sequenced here: peripheral blood, sampled 28 days after the second AZD1222 dose. Receptor source: an adult who received the AZD1222 COVID-19 vaccine.

V usage is TRBV6-5 and J usage is TRBJ2-3; TRBD2 agrees at 7 bases. The CDR3 sequence is 14 residues long. The V gene end was trimmed by 2 bases and the J gene end by 3 bases; junction bases not matched to a gene: 2. In germline, CDR1 is MNHEY, CDR2 SVGAGI. The CDR3, as DNA: TGTGCCAGCAGTTACGGTAGCGGGACAGATACGCAGTATTTT. Translated, it gives CASSYGSGTDTQYF.

The rearrangement joins TRBV6-2 or TRBV6-3 to TRBJ1-5; possibly TRBD1 for D (5 bases). V shed 4 bases and J shed 5 bases, with 12 bases lying between them. Germline V gene data show CDR1 as MNHEY and CDR2 as SVGEGT. CDR3 size: 14 residues. The CDR3 nucleotides read TGTGCCAGCAGTTTTTCGTGGGGACATCAGCCCCAGCATTTT. It encodes CASSFSWGHQPQHF.

The rearrangement joins TRBV7-8 to TRBJ2-5, with TRBD1 matching 10 bases. This CDR3 spans 15 amino acids. Germline V gene data show CDR1 as SGHVS and CDR2 as FQNEAQ. V was clipped by 5 bases and J by 4 bases; unmatched bases: 7. CDR3 loop: CASSQGTGARETQYF. The CDR3 region has the DNA TGTGCCAGCAGCCAAGGGACAGGGGCACGAGAGACCCAGTACTTC. The full variable domain, rest sourced from reference TRBV7-8 and TRBJ2-5, is GAGVSQSPRYKVAKRGQDVALRCDPISGHVSLFWYQQALGQGPEFLTYFQNEAQLDKSGLPSDRFFAERPEGSVSTLKIQRTQQEDSAVYLCASSQGTGARETQYFGPGTRLLVL.

V and J are TRBV7-3 and TRBJ2-5; no firm D call. Between the trimmed V and J ends, which lost 5 bases and 0 bases, there was a span of 7 bases. CDR3 size: 13 residues. Germline values: CDR1 SGHTA, CDR2 FQGTGA. The CDR3 reads CASSLGHQETQYF. The CDR3 DNA sequence: TGTGCCAGCAGCCTAGGACACCAAGAGACCCAGTACTTC.

As for this clone: A much larger clone lies a single base off, so this may be a read error. Additional DNA sequences in this sample encode the identical CDR3. The chain links TRBV6-5 to TRBJ2-6; 7 nucleotides match TRBD1. This CDR3 is 15 amino acids long. CDR1 is MNHEY, CDR2 SVGAGI, per germline. V gave up 6 bases and J gave up 0 bases; unmatched junction bases: 2. The CDR3 sequence is CASRAGGSGANVLTF. CDR3 DNA: TGTGCCAGCAGGGCAGGGGGCTCTGGGGCCAACGTCCTGACTTTC.

The CDR3 spells CASSPQYNQPQHF. For the CDR3, the DNA is TGTGCCAGCAGTCCTCAGTATAATCAGCCCCAGCATTTT. The chain employs TRBV3-1 (or the pseudogene TRBV3-2) and TRBJ1-5; D is unresolved. Germline V gives CDR1 LGHDT, CDR2 YNNKEL (reference sequence). Trimming removed 6 bases at V and 4 bases at J, with 10 bases between. This CDR3 is 13 amino acids long.

The chain links TRBV4-2 to TRBJ2-2, with TRBD2 matching over 7 bases. The CDR3 covers 16 residues. Germline V gene lookup returns CDR1 LGHNA and CDR2 YNFKEQ. After removal of 3 bases from V and 1 base from J, the junction contained 5 bases not matched to a gene. DNA of the CDR3: TGTGCCAGCAGCCACCTGACTAGCAGGAACACCGGGGAGCTGTTTTTT. This gives the protein CASSHLTSRNTGELFF.

The rearrangement joins TRBV2 to TRBJ1-3, with D possibly TRBD1 on 5 matching bases. The germline gives CDR1 SNHLY, CDR2 FYNNEI. The CDR3 runs to 13 residues. Trimming took off 5 bases at V and 3 bases at J, with 8 bases between the two ends. CDR3: CASSITGGNTIYF. DNA of the CDR3: TGTGCCAGCAGTATCACAGGTGGAAACACCATATATTTT.

This chain uses TRBV7-9 with TRBJ2-5; D possibly matches TRBD1 or TRBD2 (5 bases each). This CDR3 is 13 amino acids long. Germline V gene data show CDR1 as SEHNR and CDR2 as FQNEAQ (reference sequence). The V end lost 5 bases, the J end lost 5 bases, and 12 bases lay between the germline ends. In DNA, the CDR3 is TGTGCCAGCAGCCCAGGGACCCCGGAGACCCAGTACTTC. Translation: CASSPGTPETQYF.

The chain is built from TRBV5-1 and TRBJ2-3; 13 bases line up with TRBD2. V lost 4 bases and J lost 0; bases outside the gene matches: 11. This CDR3 region has 19 residues. Germline loops: CDR1 SGHRS, CDR2 YFSETQ. CDR3 amino acids: CASSPGRTSGGPSTDTQYF. DNA of the CDR3: TGCGCCAGCAGCCCAGGAAGGACTAGCGGGGGACCTAGCACAGATACGCAGTATTTT.

The chain joins TRBV5-1 to TRBJ1-2; possible D gene TRBD1, 5 bases. V shed 4 bases and J shed 5 bases, with 18 bases lying between them. There are 15 residues in the CDR3. The germline CDR1 and CDR2 sequences are SGHRS and YFSETQ. This chain's CDR3 is CASSRDVSTPYGYTF. The DNA for the CDR3 is TGCGCCAGCAGCCGGGACGTCTCAACCCCTTATGGCTACACCTTC. Looking up the rest from reference TRBV5-1 and TRBJ1-2 gives the full variable domain: KAGVTQTPRYLIKTRGQQVTLSCSPISGHRSVSWYQQTPGQGLQFLFEYFSETQRNKGNFPGRFSGRQFSNSRSEMNVSTLELGDSALYLCASSRDVSTPYGYTFGSGTRLTVV.

The rearrangement joins TRBV27 to TRBJ2-1, with 8 bases matching TRBD2. Germline assignment: CDR1 MNHEY and CDR2 SMNVEV (reference sequence). This CDR3 is built from 12 residues. With 11 bases clipped from V and 2 bases from J, the junction kept 2 bases outside the gene matches. CDR3 nucleotides: TGTGCCTCGGGAGGGCCCTACAATGAGCAGTTCTTC. This sequence encodes CASGGPYNEQFF.

The chain recombines TRBV5-1 with TRBJ2-3; 9 bases are shared with TRBD1. This CDR3 has 15 residues. Germline V gene lookup returns CDR1 SGHRS and CDR2 YFSETQ. J gave up 5 bases and V 0 bases, and 4 bases lay outside the gene matches. In DNA form, the CDR3 reads TGCGCCAGCAGCTTGGACAGGGGGCTCAAAGATACGCAGTATTTT. It encodes CASSLDRGLKDTQYF.

The chain combines TRBV28 with TRBJ2-7; the match to TRBD1 covers 10 bases. The CDR3 is 16 residues long. The germline gives CDR1 MDHEN, CDR2 SYDVKM. V lost 4 bases, J lost 5 bases, and 11 bases stayed unmatched. Here the CDR3 DNA reads TGTGCCAGCAGTTCCTCTGACAGGGGGCGCATCGACGAGCAGTACTTC. Translating gives CASSSSDRGRIDEQYF. Full variable domain (outside the CDR3, taken from reference TRBV28 and TRBJ2-7): DVKVTQSSRYLVKRTGEKVFLECVQDMDHENMFWYRQDPGLGLRLIYFSYDVKMKEKGDIPEGYSVSREKKERFSLILESASTNQTSMYLCASSSSDRGRIDEQYFGPGTRLTVT.

The genes are TRBV11-2 and TRBJ2-2; the D is unclear. CDR1 SGHAT and CDR2 FQNNGV come from the germline V gene. The ends were cut back, 5 bases at V and 1 base at J, with 14 bases in the middle. The CDR3 is 16 amino acids. In DNA form, the CDR3 reads TGTGCCAGCAGCCGAACGATGGCGAAGAACACCGGGGAGCTGTTTTTT. This gives the protein CASSRTMAKNTGELFF.

This chain joins TRBV24-1 and TRBJ2-7; D tentatively reads TRBD1 or TRBD2 (5 bases each). This CDR3 contains 15 residues. Trimming pared 2 bases from V and 7 bases from J, leaving 17 bases between. CDR1 is KGHDR and CDR2 is SFDVKD in the germline V gene. The CDR3 nucleotides are TGTGCCACCAGTGATTCAGGGACCGGAACGGGTGAGCAGTACTTC. It yields the protein CATSDSGTGTGEQYF.

This chain connects TRBV19 to TRBJ1-1; unclear D gene. The germline V and J ends were trimmed by 4 bases and 5 bases, with 5 bases remaining between them. CDR1 and CDR2 from the germline V gene are LNHDA and SQIVND (reference sequence). The CDR3 covers 11 residues. The CDR3 DNA is TGTGCCAGTAGTAGGGTAACTGAAGCTTTCTTT. Protein sequence: CASSRVTEAFF.

This chain connects TRBV27 to TRBJ2-7; 7 nucleotides agree with TRBD1. The CDR3 is made up of 12 amino acids. With 5 bases clipped from V and 5 bases from J, the junction kept 3 bases outside the gene matches. Germline values: CDR1 MNHEY, CDR2 SMNVEV (reference sequence). In DNA form, the CDR3 reads TGTGCCAGCAGTGACAGGGTCCACGAGCAGTACTTC. Amino acids: CASSDRVHEQYF.

This clone was found a few times. This chain joins TRBV2 and TRBJ1-6; no firm D call. Germline V CDR1 and CDR2: SNHLY, FYNNEI. The CDR3 has 14 amino acids. Trimming pared 7 bases from V and 5 bases from J, leaving 12 bases between. CDR3 region: CASKGDSDNSPLHF. CDR3 DNA sequence: TGTGCCAGCAAGGGAGATTCAGATAATTCACCCCTCCACTTT.

This chain connects TRBV7-3 to TRBJ2-7; perhaps TRBD1 as D (7 bases). With 2 bases removed from V and 3 bases from J, the gap between germline ends came to 14 bases. The germline V gene encodes CDR1 SGHTA and CDR2 FQGTGA. CDR3 size: 15 residues. Written as DNA, the CDR3 is TGTGCCAGCAGCTTATATCAGGGGGGCGGCTACGAGCAGTACTTC. Translating gives CASSLYQGGGYEQYF.

The V gene is TRBV5-1, the J gene TRBJ2-7, with D unclear. CDR3 length: 13 residues. V lost 3 bases and J lost 1, with 8 bases in between. CDR1 SGHRS and CDR2 YFSETQ come from the germline V gene. CDR3 amino acids: CASSSWDSYEQYF. CDR3 nucleotide sequence: TGCGCCAGCAGCTCCTGGGATTCCTACGAGCAGTACTTC.